This T cell receptor (beta chain) was retrieved from a study of blood T cell repertoires in COVID-19. The CDR3 loop spans 13 amino acids. The germline CDR1 and CDR2 sequences are LNHDA and SQIVND (reference sequence). V lost 7 bases to trimming and J lost 3 bases, with 12 bases between them. In the original analysis: By means of reference gene primer amplification, nucleated cell counts were estimated. TCRdb's copy holds only in-frame clones and misses some; the assay was immunoSEQ multiplex PCR. V, J and clone size are taken as reported in that table, and D and trimming were inferred from the DNA itself. The data hold roughly 60,000 clones, with about 80% observed a single time. This clone has a handful of counts.

The chain couples TRBV19 to TRBJ1-2; no definite D call. Sequencing was carried out using peripheral blood. The origin of this receptor is a man aged 55-75 years with acute or convalescent COVID-19. CDR3 amino acids: CASTRAVDYGYTF. CDR3 coding DNA: TGTGCCAGTACGAGGGCGGTGGACTATGGCTACACCTTC.